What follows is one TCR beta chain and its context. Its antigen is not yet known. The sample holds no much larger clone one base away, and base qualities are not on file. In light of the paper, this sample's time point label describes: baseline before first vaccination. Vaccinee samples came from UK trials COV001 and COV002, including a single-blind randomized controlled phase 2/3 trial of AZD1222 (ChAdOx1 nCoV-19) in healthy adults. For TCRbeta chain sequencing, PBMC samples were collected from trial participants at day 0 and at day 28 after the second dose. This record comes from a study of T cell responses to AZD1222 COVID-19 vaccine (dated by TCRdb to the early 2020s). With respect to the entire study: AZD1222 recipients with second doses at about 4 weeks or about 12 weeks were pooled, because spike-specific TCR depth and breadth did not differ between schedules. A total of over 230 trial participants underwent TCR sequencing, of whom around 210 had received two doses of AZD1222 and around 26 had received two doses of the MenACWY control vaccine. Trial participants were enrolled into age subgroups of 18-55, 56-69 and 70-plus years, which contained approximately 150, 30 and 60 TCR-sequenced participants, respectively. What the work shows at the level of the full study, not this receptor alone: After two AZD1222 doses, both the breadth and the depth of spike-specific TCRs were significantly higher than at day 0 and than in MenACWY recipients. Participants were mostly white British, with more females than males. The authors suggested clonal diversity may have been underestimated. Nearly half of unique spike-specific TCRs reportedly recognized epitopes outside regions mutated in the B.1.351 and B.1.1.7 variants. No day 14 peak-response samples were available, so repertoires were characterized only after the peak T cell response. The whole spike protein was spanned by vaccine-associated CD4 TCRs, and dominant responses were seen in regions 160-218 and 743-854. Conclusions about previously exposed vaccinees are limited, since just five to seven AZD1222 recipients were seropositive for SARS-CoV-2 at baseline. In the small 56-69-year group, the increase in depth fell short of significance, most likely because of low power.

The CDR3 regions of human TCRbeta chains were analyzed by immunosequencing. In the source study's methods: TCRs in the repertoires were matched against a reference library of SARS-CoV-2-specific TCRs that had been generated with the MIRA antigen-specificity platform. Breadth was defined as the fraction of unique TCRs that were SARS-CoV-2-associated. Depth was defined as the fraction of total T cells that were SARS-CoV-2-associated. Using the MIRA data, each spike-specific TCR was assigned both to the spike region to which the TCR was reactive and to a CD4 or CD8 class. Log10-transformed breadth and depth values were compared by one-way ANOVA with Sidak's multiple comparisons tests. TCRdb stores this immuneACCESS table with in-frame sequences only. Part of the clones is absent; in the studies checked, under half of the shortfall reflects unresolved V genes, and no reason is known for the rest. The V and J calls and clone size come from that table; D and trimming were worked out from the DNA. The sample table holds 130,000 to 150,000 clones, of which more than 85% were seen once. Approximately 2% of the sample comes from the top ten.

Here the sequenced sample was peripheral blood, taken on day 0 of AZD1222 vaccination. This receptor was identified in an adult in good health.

The nucleotide sequence reads TGTGCCAGCAGCCCGGGGGGGGGACCGGGACTCCGGGATTCACCCCTCCACTTT. Its translation is CASSPGGGPGLRDSPLHF. Rearrangement joined TRBV11-2 to TRBJ1-6; the D segment could be TRBD1, given 5 matching bases. In the germline V gene, CDR1 corresponds to SGHAT and CDR2 to FQNNGV. The CDR3 runs 18 amino acids, cysteine and phenylalanine included. Kept here is only the CDR3 DNA, which spans 54 bases and is read in frame from base 1. The V and J ends are trimmed by 5 bases and 8 bases, leaving 25 bases between them.